Ten or more counts support the clone carrying this T cell receptor beta chain. The antigen is unknown. The sample comes from a study of tumor-infiltrating lymphocytes in primary liver carcinoma. Study information: There were tumors of stage T1-T3 N0M0, each 4.2 to 10 cm across. The number of productive TCRbeta reads per sample ranged from roughly 3.65 to 8 million and was similar across tissue types.

RNA was extracted from whole blood without cell sorting, alongside germline DNA. cDNA specific to TCR beta was made from 500 ng of total RNA, with a constant-region primer employed for priming. Researchers made the TCR beta libraries by running three nested multiplex PCR rounds with slightly modified ARM-PCR. TCRdb ran MiXCR on the multiplex PCR reads and lists one entry per CDR3 protein. Here the sample spans fewer than 400,000 distinct CDR3 sequences, about 50% being singletons. Study conclusions and caveats: Top-250-clone fractions were significantly higher in tumors than in blood (p = 0.039).

This TCR derives from a woman in her twenties or thirties with primary liver carcinoma and hepatitis B virus infection. The sequencing input was peripheral blood.

The CDR3 DNA is TGCAGCGTTGCCCATGGACTAGCGGAAAACTACGAGCAGTACTTC. It codes for CSVAHGLAENYEQYF. This chain connects TRBV29-1 to TRBJ2-7, with 10 bases matching TRBD2. The length of the CDR3 is 15 residues. J lost 3 bases, V lost 4 bases, and 9 bases had no gene match. Per germline, CDR1 SQVTM and CDR2 ANQGSEA.